A single sample gave rise to the 30 T cell receptor beta chains below, sequenced in a study of tumor-infiltrating lymphocytes in primary liver carcinoma. Extraction of RNA together with DNA used about 20-34 mg of unsorted bulk tissue. The template, approximately 500 ng total RNA, yielded TCR beta cDNA made with a constant-region primer. Modified slightly, ARM-PCR produced TCR beta libraries over three nested multiplex PCR rounds. Primers for the first two PCR rounds were TRBV1-TRBV30 forward primers and a C-beta reverse primer (about 10 cycles per round). TCRdb itself ran the multiplex PCR reads through MiXCR, one entry per CDR3 protein. In the table there are about 120,000 distinct CDR3 sequences, less than 75% of which are singletons. Sequencing was done on a sample of tumor-adjacent normal liver tissue. The receptors here all came from a woman aged 60-75 years with primary liver carcinoma and hepatitis B virus infection.

Many counts were recorded for this clonotype. The chain combines TRBV6-6 with TRBJ1-5; 7 positions match TRBD1. V lost 5 bases and J lost 0; bases outside the gene matches: 4. Germline CDR1 is MNHNY and CDR2 is SVGAGI (reference sequence). This CDR3 has 15 amino acids. CDR3: CASSPTGVSNQPQHF. DNA of the CDR3: TGTGCCAGCAGTCCTACAGGGGTTAGCAATCAGCCCCAGCATTTT.

Worth noting for this clonotype: One junction end does not reproduce the germline sequence, and a read error may be involved. The V and J genes are TRBV11-2 and TRBJ2-7; D ambiguous. This CDR3 is 11 amino acids long. Germline V lookup: CDR1 SGHAT, CDR2 FQNNGV. The CDR3 here is CASSPAYERYF. The CDR3 nucleotides are TGTGCCAGCAGCCCAGCATACGAGCGGTACTTC.

On this clonotype: Being one base from a much bigger clone, this may be a read error. The chain is built from TRBV12-3 or TRBV12-4 and TRBJ2-7, with D possibly TRBD2 on 5 matching bases. This CDR3 contains 13 residues. CDR3 coding DNA: TGTGTCAGCAGTTTAGCGCAGAGCTACAAGCAGTACTTC. This encodes CVSSLAQSYKQYF.

In its sample, this clonotype was seen a few times. Because it lacks the conserved phenylalanine or tryptophan at the end, this CDR3 is likely a read error. CDR3 loop: CASALQPNTNTEAFS. CDR3 sequence (DNA): TGTGCTAGTGCTTTACAGCCTAACACGAACACTGAAGCTTTCTCT. The chain carries TRBV12-5 and TRBJ1-1; D gene ambiguous. The CDR3 sequence is 15 residues long. V lost 7 bases and J lost 1, with 16 bases in between. The V gene's germline CDR1 is LGHNT and CDR2 FRNRAP.

There are a few counts of this clonotype. Possible read error: a much larger clone is one base away. The rearrangement uses TRBV29-1 and TRBJ2-5; 7 bases match TRBD1. Losses at the gene ends were 8 bases for V and 1 base for J; bases not matched to a gene: 7. Germline V CDR1 and CDR2: SQVTM, ANQGSEA. The CDR3 is 13 residues long. CDR3 nucleotide sequence: TGCAGCACTACGGGACAGCTCCAAGAGACCCAGTACTTC. It is translated as CSTTGQLQETQYF.

This sequence joins TRBV11-2 and TRBJ1-3; D is uncertain. Germline CDR1 and CDR2: SGHAT and FQNNGV. The V gene lost 0 bases and the J gene lost 2 bases, with 8 bases spanning the gap. The CDR3 is made up of 15 amino acids. The CDR3 bases are TGTGCCAGCAGCTTAGACGGCAATCCTGGAAACACCATATATTTT. Translation: CASSLDGNPGNTIYF.

About this clonotype itself: This CDR3 is missing its conserved last phenylalanine or tryptophan, likely due to a read error. This chain links TRBV28 with TRBJ2-1; tentatively, D is TRBD1 (6 bases). V lost 6 bases, J lost 8 bases, and 11 bases lay in between. The CDR3 spans 12 residues. Germline V gene data show CDR1 as MDHEN and CDR2 as SYDVKM. CDR3 nucleotide sequence: TGTGCCAGCAGGGGGACAAACCATGAGCAGTTCCTC. Its translation: CASRGTNHEQFL.

A remark on this clonotype: This may stem from a read error, because a much larger clone lies one nucleotide away. This chain joins TRBV12-3 or TRBV12-4 and TRBJ2-2; 7 bases are shared with TRBD2. The CDR3 extends over 14 amino acids. The trim removed 5 bases at V and 6 bases at J, leaving 6 bases unmatched. CDR3 sequence (DNA): TGTGCCAGCAGTCTCCGGGACTACGCCGGGGAGCTGTTTTTT. It encodes CASSLRDYAGELFF.

The V gene is TRBV12-3 or TRBV12-4, the J gene TRBJ2-3, with 7 bases aligning to TRBD2. The V gene end was trimmed by 2 bases and the J gene end by 10 bases; junction bases not matched to a gene: 15. CDR3 size: 16 residues. The CDR3 sequence is CASSLRAAGATDAQYF. DNA for the CDR3: TGTGCCAGCAGTTTAAGGGCGGCGGGAGCCACTGATGCGCAGTATTTT.

This clonotype was picked up a small number of times. A read error may explain this, as a much larger clone is one base away. This chain links TRBV4-2 with TRBJ2-2, with 10 bases aligning to TRBD2. The CDR3 has 15 amino acids. Germline CDR1 and CDR2: LGHNA and YNFKEQ. CDR3 DNA sequence: TGTGTCAGCAGCCAAGGGACTAGCGACACCGGGGAGCTGTTTTTT. It is translated as CVSSQGTSDTGELFF.

This rearrangement joins TRBV5-5 to TRBJ2-2, with a tentative D call TRBD2 (6 bases). The CDR3 totals 14 residues. CDR1 is SGHKS and CDR2 is YYEKEE in the germline V gene (reference sequence). The V end lost 2 bases, the J end lost 7 bases, and 12 bases lay between the germline ends. The CDR3 reads CASSFGSLVGELFF. CDR3 nucleotide sequence: TGTGCCAGCAGCTTCGGGAGCCTGGTCGGGGAGCTGTTTTTT.

With regard to this clonotype: A read error may account for a junction end that differs from germline. CDR3 bases: TGTGCCAGCATCTCGCCACAGGGGCTTAATTCAGCCCTCCACTTT. Its protein product is CASISPQGLNSALHF. This chain links TRBV11-2 with TRBJ1-6, with 7 positions matching TRBD1. CDR1 and CDR2 (germline): SGHAT, FQNNGV. The CDR3 loop spans 15 amino acids.

For this clonotype: One end of the junction is discordant with germline, which a read error may explain. The rearrangement uses TRBV28 and TRBJ2-7; a weak D match, TRBD1 (6 bases). This CDR3 has 14 residues. Germline CDR1 reads MDHEN; CDR2 reads SYDVKM. The CDR3 reads CASGFSDRFSSQYF. CDR3 DNA: TGTGCCAGCGGTTTCAGTGACAGGTTTTCTTCCCAGTACTTC.

About this clonotype itself: Compared with germline, one end of the junction differs, possibly owing to a read error. The chain joins TRBV11-2 to TRBJ2-3; 7 bases agree with TRBD1. Germline CDR1 reads SGHAT; CDR2 reads FQNNGV. CDR3 size: 16 residues. The CDR3 sequence: CGSSSDGQAITDTQYF. The CDR3 DNA sequence: TGTGGCAGCAGCTCAGACGGACAGGCGATCACAGATACGCAGTATTTT.

Ten or more counts support this clonotype. This chain links TRBV5-6 with TRBJ2-5; 9 bases match TRBD1. J was trimmed by 5 bases and V by 0 bases; bases with no gene match: 2. Germline assignment: CDR1 SGHDT and CDR2 YYEEEE. CDR3 length equals 14 residues. Here the CDR3 DNA reads TGTGCCAGCAGCTTGGACAGGGGGCTGGAGACCCAGTACTTC. Translating gives CASSLDRGLETQYF.

Concerning this clonotype: A read error may account for a junction end that differs from germline. V is TRBV11-2 and J is TRBJ2-3, with TRBD2 as a possible D gene (6 bases). CDR3 length: 17 amino acids. Germline-derived CDR1 and CDR2 are SGHAT and FQNNGV. CDR3 DNA: TGTGCCAGCAGCTGGACGAGATCTAGCGTTAACACAGAAACGCAGTATTTT. This gives the protein CASSWTRSSVNTETQYF.

For this clonotype: A much larger clone differs by one base, so this may be a read error. This chain uses TRBV5-1 with TRBJ2-7; a possible D gene is TRBD2 (6 bases). Germline CDR1 is SGHRS and CDR2 is YFSETQ. This CDR3 comprises 14 residues. The CDR3 loop reads CASRLVGGSYEQYF. CDR3 nucleotide sequence: TGCGCCAGCAGATTGGTGGGAGGCTCATACGAGCAGTACTTC.

The table lists this clonotype with many counts. The chain joins TRBV5-1 to TRBJ2-3; D might be TRBD1 (5 bases). CDR1 is SGHRS and CDR2 is YFSETQ in the germline V gene. V lost 5 bases to trimming and J lost 5 bases, with 21 bases between them. The CDR3 runs to 16 residues. CDR3 loop: CASRGGETAVVDTQYF. The CDR3 nucleotides read TGCGCCAGCAGAGGCGGTGAGACAGCTGTTGTAGATACGCAGTATTTT.

This clonotype was observed at least ten times. The chain couples TRBV5-6 to TRBJ2-1, with 11 bases matching TRBD1. CDR3 length equals 15 residues. Unmatched junction bases numbered 5, after V lost 3 bases and J lost 6 bases. CDR1 is SGHDT and CDR2 is YYEEEE in the germline V gene. In DNA, the CDR3 is TGTGCCAGCAGCTACGGACAGGGGGCGACCAATGAGCAGTTCTTC. It specifies CASSYGQGATNEQFF.

The chain joins TRBV28 to TRBJ1-1; D not certain. The V end lost 7 bases, the J end lost 7 bases, and 13 bases lay between the germline ends. Germline V CDR1 and CDR2: MDHEN, SYDVKM. The CDR3 has 12 amino acids. The CDR3 nucleotides read TGTGCCAGCACTTCTTACGGGGTTGAAGCTTTCTTT. Translated: CASTSYGVEAFF.

The chain uses TRBV29-1 and TRBJ2-1, with TRBD2 matching over 8 bases. The CDR3 length is 15 residues. The germline gives CDR1 SQVTM, CDR2 ANQGSEA. V shed 5 bases, J shed 7 bases, and the junction held 13 bases outside the gene matches. CDR3 DNA sequence: TGCAGCGTTTGGACATGCGGGAGGTCGGGGAATGAGCAGTTCTTC. This encodes CSVWTCGRSGNEQFF.

A few counts support this clonotype. The V call is TRBV5-1, the J call TRBJ2-3, with no clear D. Trimming took off 2 bases at V and 6 bases at J, with 10 bases between the two ends. The CDR3 has 13 amino acids. The germline V gene encodes CDR1 SGHRS and CDR2 YFSETQ. The CDR3 DNA reads TGCGCCAGCAGCTTAGGTGTTGGGGATACGCAGTATTTT. It codes for CASSLGVGDTQYF.

Points on this clonotype: The CDR3 carries no conserved terminal phenylalanine or tryptophan, so it likely arises from a read error. The DNA is omitted, as the CDR3 cannot be located on it reliably, and the CDR3 follows TCRdb's listing. The chain combines TRBV11-2 with TRBJ2-7. The CDR3 comprises 18 residues, both ends counted. The germline CDR1 and CDR2 sequences are SGHAT and FQNNGV. The CDR3 protein is CASSFRPSTSSAAYEQYL.

As regards this clonotype: Without the conserved terminal phenylalanine or tryptophan, this CDR3 likely stems from a read error. This chain connects TRBV4-1 to TRBJ2-2, with D maybe TRBD2 (5 bases). The CDR3 is made up of 15 amino acids. V was trimmed by 7 bases and J by 6 bases, leaving 18 bases between them. Germline-derived CDR1 and CDR2 are MGHRA and YSYEKL. The CDR3 DNA follows: TGCGCCAGCAAGGTAAGGCCGGCGGGCCCCGGGGAGCTGTTTCTT. As protein: CASKVRPAGPGELFL.

For this clonotype: This CDR3 fails to terminate in the conserved phenylalanine or tryptophan, so it likely reflects a read error. The rearrangement links TRBV6-1 to TRBJ2-1; maybe TRBD2 (5 bases). Deletions cut 2 bases from V and 2 bases from J, with 25 bases between. The germline CDR1 and CDR2 sequences are MNHNS and SASEGT. The CDR3 length is 20 residues. The CDR3 nucleotides read TGTGCCAGCAGTGAATTTCGGGTCTCTAGCTGGATGTCAACCTACAATGAGCAGTTCCTC. The encoded protein is CASSEFRVSSWMSTYNEQFL.

The chain links TRBV5-6 to TRBJ2-3; no firm D call. Germline V lookup: CDR1 SGHDT, CDR2 YYEEEE. This CDR3 has 11 residues. Trimming took off 6 bases at V and 5 bases at J, with 7 bases between the two ends. Written as DNA, the CDR3 is TGTGCCAGCAACATCATAGATACGCAGTATTTT. Protein product: CASNIIDTQYF.

Comment on this clonotype: One end of the junction varies from germline; a read error may be responsible. The gene calls are TRBV5-1 and TRBJ2-1, with 10 bases lining up with TRBD1. Germline values: CDR1 SGHRS, CDR2 YFSETQ. The CDR3 runs 18 residues. CDR3 region: CASSKDRGTGYSYNERFF. Here the CDR3 DNA reads TGCGCCAGCAGCAAGGACAGGGGGACAGGGTACTCCTACAATGAGCGGTTCTTC.

The gene calls are TRBV29-1 and TRBJ1-2; D gene ambiguous. Between the trimmed V and J ends, which lost 6 bases and 4 bases, there was a span of 24 bases. CDR3 size: 16 residues. Germline V gives CDR1 SQVTM, CDR2 ANQGSEA. The CDR3 here is CSVGPIRSGLGYGYTF. As DNA, the CDR3 is TGCAGCGTCGGGCCGATTCGGTCAGGACTGGGCTATGGCTACACCTTC.

On this clonotype: Sequence at one end of the junction differs from germline and may be a read error. V and J are TRBV7-9 and TRBJ2-3; 7 positions match TRBD1. The length of the CDR3 is 24 residues. From germline, CDR1 is SEHNR and CDR2 FQNEAQ (reference sequence). This CDR3 is CASNLVPGAVAVLTGTVNTDTQYF. The CDR3 DNA follows: TGTGCCAGCAACTTAGTACCGGGCGCCGTCGCCGTCCTGACCGGGACAGTGAACACAGATACGCAGTATTTT.

The sample holds one count of this clonotype. A much larger clone lies one base from this, so it may be a read error. The chain recombines TRBV5-1 with TRBJ2-6; D gene ambiguous. Trimming removed 7 bases at V and 0 bases at J, with 11 bases between. Germline V gene data show CDR1 as SGHRS and CDR2 as YFSETQ. The CDR3 has 15 amino acids. The CDR3 nucleotides read TGCGCCAGCTGGCAGTTTCTCTCTGGGGCCAACGTCCTGACTTTC. Translating gives CASWQFLSGANVLTF.